One and the same sample provided the 31 T cell receptor beta chains below, sequenced in a study of T cells in women clearing cervical HPV infection. TCRdb's table, derived via immunoSEQ multiplex PCR, lists solely in-frame clones and lacks some. In total, the table holds 25,000 to 35,000 clones. The sample comprised blood buffy coat. The receptors originated from a woman between 18 and 70 years old with a cervical HPV16 infection that either progressed to CIN3+ or cleared (not recorded which).

Points on this clone: With the read ending 3 residues before the CDR3 end, the germline J gene is used to fill in that end. V usage is TRBV20-1 and J usage is TRBJ1-3; 7 positions agree with TRBD1. The CDR3 covers 15 residues. The germline V gene has CDR1 DFQATT and CDR2 SNEGSKA (reference sequence). The sequenced part of the CDR3 DNA is TGCAGTGCTAGAGTGCCAGGGGGTTCCAGATCGACC. Translated: CSARVPGGSRST. The CDR3 in its entirety is CSARVPGGSRSTIYF.

Concerning this clone itself: The CDR3 goes on 3 residues after the read ends, and that part is filled in from the germline J gene. This chain uses TRBV30 with TRBJ2-1; 10 bases are a match to TRBD2. CDR1 is GTSNPN and CDR2 is SVGIG in the germline V gene (reference sequence). CDR3 length: 15 residues. The V gene end was trimmed by 2 bases and the J gene end by 2 bases; junction bases not matched to a gene: 3. The part of the CDR3 DNA that was read is TGTGCCTGGAGTACCACTAGCGGGGCCTACAATGAG. Translation gives CAWSTTSGAYNE. The entire CDR3 protein is CAWSTTSGAYNEQFF.

Regarding this clone: The DNA ends 3 residues before the CDR3 does, and the rest of the CDR3 is filled in from the germline J gene. The chain recombines TRBV4-1 with TRBJ2-7; 7 nucleotides align to TRBD2. V gave up 1 base and J gave up 3 bases; unmatched junction bases: 0. This CDR3 region has 13 residues. CDR1 is MGHRA, CDR2 YSYEKL, per germline. The CDR3 sequence: CASSQGGGYEQYF. The DNA read from the CDR3 is TGCGCCAGCAGCCAAGGGGGGGGCTACGAG.

Comments on this clone: The read finishes 3 residues shy of the CDR3 end, and the germline J gene is used to complete it. The genes are TRBV10-1 and TRBJ2-1; D perhaps matches TRBD2 (6 bases). The V gene lost 3 bases and the J gene lost 4 bases, with 16 bases spanning the gap. This CDR3 contains 16 residues. The germline CDR1 and CDR2 sequences are WNHNN and SYGVQD (reference sequence). The CDR3 DNA, read in part, is TGCGCCAGCAGTGATGGTCGTTTACGGGGGTACAATGAG. This translates into CASSDGRLRGYNE. The CDR3 in its entirety is CASSDGRLRGYNEQFF.

As concerns this clone: The CDR3 end is not reached by the read, which stops 3 residues before it; the germline J gene fills it in. The J gene is TRBJ1-2, the V gene TRBV28; 7 nucleotides match TRBD1. CDR3 length: 16 residues. The germline V gene encodes CDR1 MDHEN and CDR2 SYDVKM. J lost 3 bases, V lost 5 bases, and 12 bases had no gene match. The covered CDR3 bases are TGTGCCAGCAGTCCTGGCACAGGGGCGAGGCACTATGGC. It encodes CASSPGTGARHYG. The full CDR3 protein is CASSPGTGARHYGYTF.

With regard to this clone: The read stops 3 residues short of the end of the CDR3; the missing end is completed from the germline J gene. The V and J genes are TRBV7-9 and TRBJ1-1; possible D gene TRBD1, 5 bases. CDR3 size: 14 residues. V lost 2 bases and J lost 4, with 11 bases in between. Germline lookup yields CDR1 SEHNR and CDR2 FQNEAQ (reference sequence). The chain's CDR3 is CASSLLEGSTEAFF. Partial CDR3 DNA: TGTGCCAGCAGCTTATTAGAGGGGAGCACTGAA.

Comment on this clone: The CDR3 end lies 3 residues beyond the end of the read and is filled in from the germline J gene. J is TRBJ1-1 and V is TRBV7-2; unclear D gene. With 4 bases removed from V and 3 bases from J, the gap between germline ends came to 15 bases. Germline CDR1 is SGHTA and CDR2 is FQGNSA. The CDR3 has 15 amino acids. CDR3 protein: CASSYSSTVHTEAFF. The sequenced part of the CDR3 DNA is TGTGCCAGCAGCTATTCTAGCACGGTACACACTGAA.

Points on this clone: Read sequence stops 3 residues before the CDR3 end, and the germline J gene provides the missing end. This chain links TRBV11-1 with TRBJ2-2, with 8 nucleotides matching TRBD1. Germline-derived CDR1 and CDR2 are SGHAT and FQDESV (reference sequence). The CDR3 is 15 amino acids. V was clipped by 5 bases and J by 7 bases; unmatched bases: 9. This CDR3 is CASSVGTGAGGELFF. CDR3 DNA (partial): TGTGCCAGCAGCGTGGGGACAGGAGCGGGCGGGGAG.

Concerning this clone itself: The CDR3 extends 3 residues past the end of the read, so its final part is completed from the germline J gene. The chain links TRBV23-1 to TRBJ1-1; D gene ambiguous. TRBV23-1 carries the ORF label, with uncertain function. The CDR3 has 16 amino acids. V lost 3 bases and J 1 base, leaving 15 bases between the germline ends. The CDR3 here is CASSHASRLGNTEAFF. The DNA read from the CDR3 is TGCGCCAGCAGTCATGCGAGCCGTCTCGGGAACACTGAA.

For this clone: The CDR3 extends 3 residues past the end of the read, so its final part is completed from the germline J gene. This chain uses TRBV5-1 with TRBJ1-2, with 7 bases matching TRBD1. Trimming at V came to 0 bases and at J to 2 bases, leaving 1 base not matched to a gene. Germline V lookup: CDR1 SGHRS, CDR2 YFSETQ. This CDR3 comprises 14 residues. The CDR3 protein is CASSLEGQNYGYTF. The sequenced CDR3 bases are TGCGCCAGCAGCTTGGAGGGACAGAACTATGGC.

Comment on this clone: Read coverage stops 3 residues before the CDR3 terminus; the germline J gene supplies the remainder. The J gene is TRBJ1-2, the V gene TRBV10-3, with TRBD1 as a possible D gene (6 bases). Germline V lookup: CDR1 ENHRY, CDR2 SYGVKD. CDR3 length equals 9 residues. V lost 11 bases to trimming and J lost 6 bases, with 7 bases between them. CDR3 bases read: TGTGCCTGGGGGCATGGC. The encoded protein is CAWGHG. From start to end, the CDR3 is CAWGHGYTF.

CDR3 bases read: TGTGCCAGCAGCTTATCGGGGTATCATTCACCC. It codes for CASSLSGYHSP. The whole CDR3 sequence reads CASSLSGYHSPLHF. The rearrangement links TRBV11-2 to TRBJ1-6, with D uncertain. The CDR3 end lies 3 residues beyond the end of the read and is filled in from the germline J gene. V gave up 2 bases and J gave up 8 bases, with 10 bases separating them. CDR3 length: 14 amino acids. The germline CDR1 and CDR2 sequences are SGHAT and FQNNGV. Combining the CDR3 with reference TRBV11-2 and TRBJ1-6 gives the whole variable domain EAGVAQSPRYKIIEKRQSVAFWCNPISGHATLYWYQQILGQGPKLLIQFQNNGVVDDSQLPKDRFSAERLKGVDSTLKIQPAKLEDSAVYLCASSLSGYHSPLHFGNGTRLTVT.

Of note for this clone: Read coverage stops 3 residues before the CDR3 terminus; the germline J gene supplies the remainder. The V call is TRBV7-8, the J call TRBJ1-1; no definite D call. The V end was cut by 3 bases, the J end by 1 base, with 9 bases between. The CDR3 is 14 residues long. Germline-derived CDR1 and CDR2 are SGHVS and FQNEAQ. The covered CDR3 bases are TGTGCCAGCAGCTTTCGCGAACCGAACACTGAA. As protein: CASSFREPNTE. The whole CDR3 region reads CASSFREPNTEAFF.

Turning to this clone: The read ends 3 residues shy of where the CDR3 ends; the end is completed using the germline J gene. The gene calls are TRBV14 and TRBJ1-6, with D possibly being TRBD1 (5 bases). Germline CDR1 and CDR2: SGHDN and FVKESK. V was trimmed by 2 bases and J by 7 bases, leaving 6 bases between them. This CDR3 is 13 amino acids long. The CDR3 is CASSQRQNSPLHF. Incomplete CDR3 DNA: TGTGCCAGCAGCCAACGACAGAATTCACCC. Supplemented by reference TRBV14 and TRBJ1-6, the full variable domain reads EAGVTQFPSHSVIEKGQTVTLRCDPISGHDNLYWYRRVMGKEIKFLLHFVKESKQDESGMPNNRFLAERTGGTYSTLKVQPAELEDSGVYFCASSQRQNSPLHFGNGTRLTVT.

Turning to this clone: The read ends 3 residues before the CDR3 terminus; that terminus is restored from the germline J gene. This chain uses TRBV4-2 with TRBJ2-5, with TRBD2 matching over 12 bases. The germline gives CDR1 LGHNA, CDR2 YNFKEQ. Trimming cost V 1 base and J 4 bases; bases outside gene matches: 10. The CDR3 runs to 18 residues. The CDR3 sequence: CASSQAPLAGGRRETQYF. The covered CDR3 bases are TGTGCCAGCAGCCAAGCCCCGCTAGCGGGGGGGAGGAGAGAGACC.

The CDR3 sequence is CASSFGTGGYEQFF. The sequenced part of the CDR3 DNA is TGTGCCAGCAGCTTTGGGACAGGGGGCTATGAG. This rearrangement joins TRBV7-9 to TRBJ2-1; 12 bases are shared with TRBD1. Read data end 3 residues before the CDR3 end; the end is taken from the germline J gene. The CDR3 extends over 14 amino acids. V dropped 3 bases and J dropped 8; count of bases not matched to a gene: 2. The V gene's germline CDR1 is SEHNR and CDR2 FQNEAQ (reference sequence).

Details on this clone: The CDR3 end lies 3 residues beyond the end of the read and is filled in from the germline J gene. The chain carries TRBV7-3 and TRBJ2-2; tentatively, D is TRBD2 (5 bases). The CDR3 loop spans 16 amino acids. The V end was cut by 0 bases, the J end by 3 bases, with 11 bases between. Germline CDR1 and CDR2: SGHTA and FQGTGA. CDR3 DNA (partial): TGTGCCAGCAGCTTAACGGCCGGGGTTGACACCGGGGAG. It translates to CASSLTAGVDTGE. The full CDR3 reads CASSLTAGVDTGELFF.

With respect to this clone: Coverage ceases 3 residues before the CDR3 finishes, and the germline J gene fills in the end. This chain links TRBV5-1 with TRBJ1-4; tentative D call: TRBD1 (6 bases). V dropped 0 bases and J dropped 8 bases, with 11 bases sitting between them. Germline-derived CDR1 and CDR2 are SGHRS and YFSETQ. This CDR3 comprises 14 residues. The CDR3 loop is CASSLGDTTEKLFF. Partial CDR3 DNA: TGCGCCAGCAGCTTGGGGGACACCACAGAAAAA.

CDR3 loop: CASSLTTGSEAFF. The DNA read from the CDR3 is TGTGCCAGCAGCTTAACGACGGGGTCTGAA. The gene calls are TRBV7-3 and TRBJ1-1; no definite D call. The CDR3 end is not reached by the read, which stops 3 residues before it; the germline J gene fills it in. Germline V CDR1 and CDR2: SGHTA, FQGTGA. V dropped 0 bases and J dropped 6 bases, with 8 bases sitting between them. This CDR3 is 13 amino acids long. Based on the CDR3 plus reference TRBV7-3 and TRBJ1-1, the full variable domain is GAGVSQTPSNKVTEKGKYVELRCDPISGHTALYWYRQSLGQGPEFLIYFQGTGAADDSGLPNDRFFAVRPEGSVSTLKIQRTERGDSAVYLCASSLTTGSEAFFGQGTRLTVV.

Judged by frequency, this clone is medium-sized. The read ends 3 residues before the CDR3 terminus; that terminus is restored from the germline J gene. This sequence joins TRBV19 and TRBJ1-4, with D possibly being TRBD1 (6 bases). V lost 4 bases, J lost 8 bases, and 11 bases lay in between. Per germline, CDR1 LNHDA and CDR2 SQIVND (reference sequence). The CDR3 spans 13 residues. The CDR3 spells CASSRGLNEKLFF. Incomplete CDR3 DNA: TGTGCCAGTAGTAGGGGGCTCAACGAAAAA.

To note about this clone: The read terminates 3 residues before the CDR3 end, so the remaining end is supplied by the germline J gene. The chain uses TRBV13 and TRBJ1-1; unclear D gene. Germline values: CDR1 PRHDT, CDR2 FYEKMQ (reference sequence). This CDR3 comprises 13 residues. The CDR3 loop reads CASSLGGGDKAFF. CDR3 bases read: TGTGCCAGCAGCTTAGGCGGCGGGGATAAA.

With respect to this clone: The read comes to an end 3 residues before the CDR3 does, leaving the germline J gene to fill in the end. The chain is built from TRBV5-4 and TRBJ2-1; weak D call: TRBD2 (7 bases). Germline CDR1 is SGHNT and CDR2 is YYREEE (reference sequence). Trimming pared 4 bases from V and 9 bases from J, leaving 14 bases between. This CDR3 has 13 residues. CDR3 region: CASSGGAAPEQFF. The CDR3 DNA, read in part, is TGTGCCAGCAGCGGGGGGGCCGCTCCTGAG.

Turning to this clone: The read stops 3 residues short of the end of the CDR3; the missing end is completed from the germline J gene. The V call is TRBV15, the J call TRBJ1-4; 7 bases agree with TRBD1. The CDR3 sequence is 15 residues long. Germline CDR1 and CDR2: LNHNV and YYDKDF (reference sequence). V gave up 2 bases and J gave up 7 bases; unmatched junction bases: 7. This chain's CDR3 is CATSRTRQGAEKLFF. The DNA read from the CDR3 is TGTGCCACCAGCAGAACTCGACAGGGCGCTGAAAAA.

For this clone: The observed sequence ends 3 residues before the CDR3 terminus, with the missing tail filled in from the germline J gene. The J gene is TRBJ2-5, the V gene TRBV7-7; TRBD2 aligns across 9 bases. The ends lost 1 base at V and 2 bases at J; junction bases unmatched: 8. In germline, CDR1 is SSHAT, CDR2 FNYEAQ (reference sequence). This CDR3 comprises 17 residues. The CDR3 reads CASSLGPSGGLQETQYF. CDR3 DNA, as far as it was read: TGTGCCAGCAGCTTAGGGCCCAGCGGGGGGCTTCAAGAGACC. Combining the CDR3 with reference TRBV7-7 and TRBJ2-5 gives the whole variable domain GAGVSQSPRYKVTKRGQDVTLRCDPISSHATLYWYQQALGQGPEFLTYFNYEAQPDKSGLPSDRFSAERPEGSISTLTIQRTEQRDSAMYRCASSLGPSGGLQETQYFGPGTRLLVL.

Note on this clone: The read gets to within 3 residues of the CDR3 end, and the germline J gene fills in the rest. The chain has TRBV7-7 and TRBJ2-5, with no clear D. The germline CDR1 and CDR2 sequences are SSHAT and FNYEAQ (reference sequence). The CDR3 has 13 residues. V dropped 2 bases and J dropped 5 bases, with 9 bases sitting between them. The CDR3 loop is CASSLQQAETQYF. Partial CDR3 DNA: TGTGCCAGCAGCTTACAGCAGGCGGAGACC.

As to this clone: The CDR3 extends 3 residues past the end of the read, so its final part is completed from the germline J gene. V gene TRBV5-4 combines with J gene TRBJ1-3; a weak D match, TRBD1 (5 bases). CDR3 length equals 14 residues. Germline loops: CDR1 SGHNT, CDR2 YYREEE (reference sequence). The V end was cut by 5 bases, the J end by 6 bases, with 15 bases between. CDR3 sequence: CASRSQGKENTIYF. The covered CDR3 bases are TGTGCCAGCAGAAGTCAGGGTAAAGAAAACACC.

On this clone: The read ends 3 residues before the CDR3 terminus; that terminus is restored from the germline J gene. The chain couples TRBV11-3 to TRBJ1-1; 9 bases line up with TRBD1. The germline V gene has CDR1 SGHNT and CDR2 YENEEA. The trim removed 4 bases at V and 3 bases at J, leaving 6 bases unmatched. This CDR3 is built from 15 residues. The CDR3 loop reads CASSSNRDRDTEAFF. The sequenced part of the CDR3 DNA is TGTGCCAGCAGCTCAAACCGGGACAGGGACACTGAA.

As to this clone: The read halts 3 residues ahead of the CDR3 end, with the missing end drawn from the germline J gene. The chain is built from TRBV2 and TRBJ2-7; tentatively, D is TRBD1 (6 bases). CDR3 length: 13 amino acids. Germline-derived CDR1 and CDR2 are SNHLY and FYNNEI. V lost 6 bases and J lost 3, with 12 bases in between. The CDR3 bases that were read are TGTGCCAGCAGACCGGACAGCGACTACGAG. Translating it yields CASRPDSDYE. The CDR3 in full is CASRPDSDYEQYF. The variable domain in full, completed from reference TRBV2 and TRBJ2-7, reads EPEVTQTPSHQVTQMGQEVILRCVPISNHLYFYWYRQILGQKVEFLVSFYNNEISEKSEIFDDQFSVERPDGSNFTLKIRSTKLEDSAMYFCASRPDSDYEQYFGPGTRLTVT.

Points on this clone: Read coverage stops 3 residues before the CDR3 terminus; the germline J gene supplies the remainder. J is TRBJ1-5 and V is TRBV20-1; 7 positions match TRBD1. The CDR3 has 13 residues. CDR1 and CDR2 from the germline V gene are DFQATT and SNEGSKA (reference sequence). V shed 6 bases, J shed 5 bases, and the junction held 7 bases outside the gene matches. The DNA read from the CDR3 is TGCAGTGCGGGTAACAGGGGAGATCAGCCC. Its protein is CSAGNRGDQP. The complete CDR3 sequence is CSAGNRGDQPQHF.

On this clone itself: The CDR3 is cut off 3 residues early in the read; its end comes from the germline J gene. The V call is TRBV2, the J call TRBJ1-5; TRBD1 aligns across 8 bases. J gave up 1 base and V 7 bases, and 15 bases lay outside the gene matches. Germline loops: CDR1 SNHLY, CDR2 FYNNEI. CDR3 length equals 18 residues. CDR3 region: CASTPRWAGGVSNQPQHF. The DNA read from the CDR3 is TGTGCCAGCACCCCCCGGTGGGCAGGGGGCGTGAGCAATCAGCCC.

The sequenced part of the CDR3 DNA is TGTGCCAGCAGTGGAGACCTGGACAGGGGGTCCTACGAG. Translated, it gives CASSGDLDRGSYE. The CDR3, in full, reads CASSGDLDRGSYEQYF. The J gene is TRBJ2-7, the V gene TRBV6-1, with TRBD1 identical over 10 bases. Sequencing ends 3 residues short of the CDR3 end; the germline J gene provides the rest. The CDR3 is 16 amino acids. The V gene end was trimmed by 4 bases and the J gene end by 1 base; junction bases not matched to a gene: 7. CDR1 is MNHNS and CDR2 is SASEGT in the germline V gene.